The 15 T cell receptor beta chains below come from one sample, sequenced in a study of blood T cell repertoires in COVID-19. Assay: immunoSEQ multiplex PCR; the TCRdb copy retains only in-frame clones and omits some. Among more than 95,000 clones listed, 70% to 90% were seen once. The sample comprised peripheral blood. These TCRs come from a human donor in a cohort sampled during active COVID-19.

The chain uses TRBV30 and TRBJ1-2; D is unresolved. The CDR3 sequence is 11 residues long. Germline CDR1 is GTSNPN and CDR2 is SVGIG (reference sequence). This chain's CDR3 is CAYGIAGGYTF. CDR3 in DNA: TGTGCTTACGGGATTGCGGGTGGCTACACCTTC.

The V gene is TRBV5-1, the J gene TRBJ2-1; a weak D match, TRBD2 (6 bases). Germline V gene sequence: CDR1 SGHRS, CDR2 YFSETQ. This CDR3 is 13 amino acids long. V was clipped by 7 bases and J by 9 bases, with 17 bases between them. CDR3 region: CASSGEVVREQFF. DNA for the CDR3: TGCGCCAGCTCGGGGGAAGTAGTGCGTGAGCAGTTCTTC.

The chain carries TRBV11-2 and TRBJ2-7, with TRBD1 matching 7 bases. Germline CDR1 is SGHAT and CDR2 is FQNNGV. The CDR3 has 12 amino acids. J gave up 13 bases and V 5 bases, and 11 bases lay outside the gene matches. CDR3 nucleotides: TGTGCCAGCAGCCCTGACAGGGTCAGATGCTACTTC. This codes for CASSPDRVRCYF.

The gene calls are TRBV2 and TRBJ2-6; 9 nucleotides align to TRBD1. Germline-derived CDR1 and CDR2 are SNHLY and FYNNEI. This CDR3 contains 13 residues. Trimming removed 10 bases from V and 3 bases from J; junction bases left unmatched: 1. CDR3 in amino acids: CANRGLGANVLTF. The CDR3 nucleotides read TGTGCCAACAGGGGGCTTGGGGCCAACGTCCTGACTTTC.

The chain carries TRBV27 and TRBJ2-5; 8 bases are a match to TRBD1. Unmatched junction bases numbered 6, after V lost 2 bases and J lost 7 bases. CDR3 length: 14 amino acids. From germline, CDR1 is MNHEY and CDR2 SMNVEV (reference sequence). CDR3 amino acids: CASSLGQGRWTQYF. The CDR3 DNA reads TGTGCCAGCAGTTTAGGACAGGGACGATGGACCCAGTACTTC.

This chain links TRBV19 with TRBJ1-1, with D possibly TRBD1 on 6 matching bases. The CDR3 runs 12 residues. V lost 5 bases and J 6 bases, leaving 10 bases between the germline ends. Germline V lookup: CDR1 LNHDA, CDR2 SQIVND (reference sequence). The CDR3 DNA reads TGTGCCAGTAGTTCGGGGGGGCCTGAAGCTTTCTTT. This gives the protein CASSSGGPEAFF. Full variable domain (remainder filled in from reference TRBV19 and TRBJ1-1): DGGITQSPKYLFRKEGQNVTLSCEQNLNHDAMYWYRQDPGQGLRLIYYSQIVNDFQKGDIAEGYSVSREKKESFPLTVTSAQKNPTAFYLCASSSGGPEAFFGQGTRLTVV.

Here the CDR3 reads CASSQVEYGYTF. DNA for the CDR3: TGTGCCAGCAGCCAAGTAGAGTATGGCTACACCTTC. This chain links TRBV4-2 with TRBJ1-2; no reliable D call. Germline V CDR1 and CDR2: LGHNA, YNFKEQ. Trimming pared 1 base from V and 5 bases from J, leaving 5 bases between. CDR3 size: 12 residues.

This sequence joins TRBV4-3 and TRBJ2-7, with D tentatively TRBD2 (7 bases). The V and J ends lost 4 bases and 5 bases respectively, with 18 bases between them. CDR3 size: 15 residues. Looked up from germline, CDR1 is LGHNA and CDR2 is YSLEER. In DNA form, the CDR3 reads TGCGCCAGCAGCCGGAAGATAGGGGGGGCCGACGAGCAGTACTTC. It yields the protein CASSRKIGGADEQYF.

This clone was observed a handful of times. The chain links TRBV28 to TRBJ1-5, with D unclear. From germline, CDR1 is MDHEN and CDR2 SYDVKM. The CDR3 contains 13 residues. Deletions cut 4 bases from V and 9 bases from J, with 13 bases between. CDR3 bases: TGTGCCAGCAGTTCCCTAAATGAGAGGCCCCAGCATTTT. It yields the protein CASSSLNERPQHF.

The V gene is TRBV18, the J gene TRBJ2-3; 13 bases map to TRBD2. The V segment lost 3 bases and the J segment 1 base; nucleotides outside the gene matches: 4. From germline, CDR1 is KGHSH and CDR2 LQKENI. The CDR3 length is 17 residues. CDR3 in amino acids: CASSPGLAGVGTDTQYF. The CDR3 DNA sequence: TGTGCCAGCTCACCCGGACTAGCGGGAGTCGGCACAGATACGCAGTATTTT.

The CDR3 here is CASTLITPTGELFF. The CDR3 DNA follows: TGTGCCAGCACCCTCATTACACCCACCGGGGAGCTGTTTTTT. This chain links TRBV6-6 with TRBJ2-2; D remains unclear. The CDR3 sequence is 14 residues long. With 7 bases removed from V and 4 bases from J, the gap between germline ends came to 13 bases. Germline loops: CDR1 MNHNY, CDR2 SVGAGI (reference sequence).

The chain recombines TRBV2 with TRBJ2-7; 10 nucleotides match TRBD2. The CDR3 loop spans 14 amino acids. V was pared by 8 bases and J by 10 bases, with 14 bases of the junction left unmatched. The germline V gene encodes CDR1 SNHLY and CDR2 FYNNEI. The CDR3 DNA follows: TGTGCCAGCGAGGGGGGGACTAGCGTTTATAAACAGTACTTC. This encodes CASEGGTSVYKQYF. Using reference TRBV2 and TRBJ2-7 for the parts outside the CDR3, the full variable domain is EPEVTQTPSHQVTQMGQEVILRCVPISNHLYFYWYRQILGQKVEFLVSFYNNEISEKSEIFDDQFSVERPDGSNFTLKIRSTKLEDSAMYFCASEGGTSVYKQYFGPGTRLTVT.

This clone was picked up one time. The chain uses TRBV7-8 and TRBJ2-3; D perhaps matches TRBD1 (5 bases). This CDR3 region has 18 residues. In germline, CDR1 is SGHVS, CDR2 FQNEAQ. V dropped 2 bases and J dropped 0 bases, with 18 bases sitting between them. CDR3 DNA sequence: TGTGCCAGCAGCTTATTAGTTCGTCAGGGAAAGAGCACAGATACGCAGTATTTT. This translates into CASSLLVRQGKSTDTQYF.

J is TRBJ1-1 and V is TRBV6-2 or TRBV6-3; D remains ambiguous. Trimming left V 0 bases short and J 10 bases short, with 18 bases between. This CDR3 has 15 residues. CDR1 MNHEY and CDR2 SVGEGT come from the germline V gene. CDR3 residues: CASSYSIIRGHRAFF. The CDR3 DNA sequence: TGTGCCAGCAGTTACTCGATTATAAGAGGGCATCGAGCTTTCTTT.

V gene TRBV29-1 combines with J gene TRBJ2-5, with D tentatively TRBD1 (6 bases). Germline loops: CDR1 SQVTM, CDR2 ANQGSEA. The CDR3 loop spans 15 amino acids. V gave up 1 base and J gave up 4 bases, with 16 bases separating them. CDR3 residues: CSVEVDTGYRETQYF. Here the CDR3 DNA reads TGCAGCGTTGAAGTCGATACAGGGTACCGAGAGACCCAGTACTTC. The complete variable domain, with remaining parts taken from reference TRBV29-1 and TRBJ2-5, reads SAVISQKPSRDICQRGTSLTIQCQVDSQVTMMFWYRQQPGQSLTLIATANQGSEATYESGFVIDKFPISRPNLTFSTLTVSNMSPEDSSIYLCSVEVDTGYRETQYFGPGTRLLVL.